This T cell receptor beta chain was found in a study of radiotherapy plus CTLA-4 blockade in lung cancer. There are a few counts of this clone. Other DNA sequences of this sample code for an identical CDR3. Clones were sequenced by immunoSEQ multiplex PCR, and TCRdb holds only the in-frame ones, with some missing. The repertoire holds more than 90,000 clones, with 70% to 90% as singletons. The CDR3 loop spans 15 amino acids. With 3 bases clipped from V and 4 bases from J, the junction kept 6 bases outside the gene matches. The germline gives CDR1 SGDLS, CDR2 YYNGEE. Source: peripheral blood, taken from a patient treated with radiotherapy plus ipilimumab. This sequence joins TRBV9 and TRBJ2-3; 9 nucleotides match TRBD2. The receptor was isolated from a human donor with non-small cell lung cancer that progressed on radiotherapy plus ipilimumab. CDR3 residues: CASSGSGRGADTQYF. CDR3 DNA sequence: TGTGCCAGCAGCGGTAGCGGGAGAGGCGCAGATACGCAGTATTTT. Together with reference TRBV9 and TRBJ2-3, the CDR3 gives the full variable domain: DSGVTQTPKHLITATGQRVTLRCSPRSGDLSVYWYQQSLDQGLQFLIQYYNGEERAKGNILERFSAQQFPDLHSELNLSSLELGDSALYFCASSGSGRGADTQYFGPGTRLTVL.